Listed below are T cell receptor beta chains from one sample, sequenced in a study of OX40 agonist ivuxolimab in advanced cancers. The data were produced by immunoSEQ multiplex PCR, yet TCRdb's version contains in-frame clones alone and is incomplete. The sample yields around 76,000 clones, approximately 80% seen once. The sequencing here drew on CD4+ or CD8+ T cells sorted from blood, taken in a trial of the OX40 agonist ivuxolimab. The receptors shown here come from an adult with an advanced solid tumor such as melanoma, head and neck, liver or kidney cancer. Each CDR3 is given with its conserved first and last residue. The D gene is left open where the match is weak.

V: TRBV7-9; J: TRBJ2-1; D: .; CDR3: CASSLPGPNEQFF
V: TRBV13; J: TRBJ2-1; D: TRBD1; CDR3: CASSLEYGDRGNYNEQFF
V: TRBV19; J: TRBJ1-4; D: .; CDR3: CASSIGFDRRGEKLFF
V: TRBV7-2; J: TRBJ2-3; D: .; CDR3: CASSPSHPNTQYF
V: TRBV4-3; J: TRBJ2-5; D: TRBD2; CDR3: CASSQGAGAETQYF
V: TRBV28; J: TRBJ1-1; D: TRBD1; CDR3: CASPPGQGSTEAFF
V: TRBV19; J: TRBJ2-3; D: TRBD2; CDR3: CAGKTSGGSDTQYF
V: TRBV21-1; J: TRBJ2-5; D: .; CDR3: CASNLTAYQETQYF
V: TRBV15; J: TRBJ2-3; D: .; CDR3: CATSTLGGTSTDTQYF
V: TRBV27; J: TRBJ1-1; D: TRBD1; CDR3: CASSSNRGRGNTEAFF
V: TRBV4-1; J: TRBJ2-1; D: .; CDR3: CASSQDRGTGKEGNEQFF
V: TRBV6-5; J: TRBJ2-1; D: TRBD2; CDR3: CASQQAGEGNEQFF
V: TRBV6-5; J: TRBJ1-5; D: TRBD1; CDR3: CASNTRQGNQPQHF
V: TRBV6-5; J: TRBJ2-1; D: TRBD2; CDR3: CASSYSVAGGHEQFF
V: TRBV11-2; J: TRBJ2-1; D: .; CDR3: CASSLGLEYEQFF
V: TRBV29-1; J: TRBJ2-7; D: .; CDR3: CSAADGYPDEQYF
V: TRBV5-5; J: TRBJ2-3; D: TRBD1; CDR3: CASSSGQGGTDTQYF
V: TRBV6-5; J: TRBJ1-5; D: .; CDR3: CASSYTGNQPQHF
V: TRBV4-1; J: TRBJ2-5; D: .; CDR3: CASSQDGGFAGAPKETQYF
V: TRBV11-3; J: TRBJ2-1; D: .; CDR3: CASSSLANEQFF
V: TRBV28; J: TRBJ2-5; D: .; CDR3: CATTGGLETQYF
V: TRBV7-9; J: TRBJ2-3; D: TRBD1; CDR3: CASSLFYPGQGTDTQYF